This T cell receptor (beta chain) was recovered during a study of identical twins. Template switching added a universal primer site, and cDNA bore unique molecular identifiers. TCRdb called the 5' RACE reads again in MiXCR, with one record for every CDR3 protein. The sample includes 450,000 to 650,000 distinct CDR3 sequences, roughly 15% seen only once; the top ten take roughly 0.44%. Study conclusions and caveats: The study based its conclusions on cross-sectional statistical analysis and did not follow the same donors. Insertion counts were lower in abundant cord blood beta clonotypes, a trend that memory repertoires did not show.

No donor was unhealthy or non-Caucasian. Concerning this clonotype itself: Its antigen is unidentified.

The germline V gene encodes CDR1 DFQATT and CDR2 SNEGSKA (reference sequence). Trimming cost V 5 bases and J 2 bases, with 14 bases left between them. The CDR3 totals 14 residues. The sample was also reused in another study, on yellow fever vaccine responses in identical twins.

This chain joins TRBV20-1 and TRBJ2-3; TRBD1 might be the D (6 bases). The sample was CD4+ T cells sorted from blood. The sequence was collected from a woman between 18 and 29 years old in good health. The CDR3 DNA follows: TGCAGTGCTTCCCGCGGACAGCCCACAGATACGCAGTATTTT. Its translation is CSASRGQPTDTQYF.